A single sample is the source of the 26 T cell receptor beta chains below, sequenced in a study of shared clonotypes between healthy human individuals. Some clones are missing from TCRdb's copy, which holds only in-frame ones; the method was immunoSEQ multiplex PCR. Seen here are about 2.3 million clones, approximately 90% observed once, and the top ten hold more than 0.35%. Sequenced material: naive CD4+ T cells from PBMCs. The subset here: CD45RA+ positively selected. The receptors originated from a man aged 18 to 29 in good health. Some clones in this sample may be carry-over from other donors' samples.

The rearrangement uses TRBV7-8 and TRBJ1-1, with D possibly matching TRBD1 (5 bases). Germline V CDR1 and CDR2: SGHVS, FQNEAQ. The V gene lost 1 base and the J gene lost 0 bases, with 15 bases spanning the gap. The CDR3 spans 17 residues. CDR3: CASSLGFRDGMNTEAFF. CDR3 sequence (DNA): TGTGCCAGCAGCTTAGGGTTCCGGGACGGCATGAACACTGAAGCTTTCTTT.

The chain has TRBV7-9 and TRBJ2-1; 7 bases are a match to TRBD2. Germline CDR1 is SEHNR and CDR2 is FQNEAQ (reference sequence). The CDR3 is 13 amino acids. Trimming cost V 8 bases and J 5 bases; bases outside gene matches: 6. This chain's CDR3 is CASAGATHNEQFF. CDR3 nucleotides: TGTGCCAGCGCGGGAGCGACGCACAATGAGCAGTTCTTC.

The CDR3 sequence is CASSQDTSDTEAFF. The CDR3 bases are TGCGCCAGCAGCCAGGACACCAGTGACACTGAAGCTTTCTTT. This rearrangement joins TRBV5-1 to TRBJ1-1, with D possibly being TRBD1 (5 bases). The germline V gene has CDR1 SGHRS and CDR2 YFSETQ. Between the trimmed V and J ends, which lost 4 bases and 3 bases, there was a span of 13 bases. The CDR3 extends over 14 amino acids. The variable domain in full, completed from reference TRBV5-1 and TRBJ1-1, reads KAGVTQTPRYLIKTRGQQVTLSCSPISGHRSVSWYQQTPGQGLQFLFEYFSETQRNKGNFPGRFSGRQFSNSRSEMNVSTLELGDSALYLCASSQDTSDTEAFFGQGTRLTVV.

This chain links TRBV19 with TRBJ2-6; D might be TRBD2 (5 bases). Germline loops: CDR1 LNHDA, CDR2 SQIVND (reference sequence). V was clipped by 1 base and J by 4 bases, with 14 bases between them. This CDR3 has 17 amino acids. The CDR3 region has the DNA TGTGCCAGTAGTATAGTAAGGACTTACTCCGGGGCCAACGTCCTGACTTTC. This encodes CASSIVRTYSGANVLTF.

This chain joins TRBV29-1 and TRBJ1-2; unclear D gene. CDR1 and CDR2 from the germline V gene are SQVTM and ANQGSEA. V shed 4 bases and J shed 0 bases, with 9 bases lying between them. CDR3 length: 13 amino acids. The CDR3 DNA is TGCAGCGTTGTGGGCAGAGCTAACTATGGCTACACCTTC. It translates to CSVVGRANYGYTF.

Regarding this clone: At the DNA level, this CDR3 is encoded by other sequences in the same sample as well. V gene TRBV28 combines with J gene TRBJ1-1; no definite D call. CDR3 length: 14 amino acids. Germline V lookup: CDR1 MDHEN, CDR2 SYDVKM. V shed 3 bases and J shed 0 bases, with 8 bases lying between them. This CDR3 reads CASSLRALNTEAFF. CDR3 in DNA: TGTGCCAGCAGTTTGCGGGCCTTGAACACTGAAGCTTTCTTT.

This clone was seen just once. This chain links TRBV9 with TRBJ2-3, with 8 bases lining up with TRBD2. Germline V lookup: CDR1 SGDLS, CDR2 YYNGEE. With V trimmed by 0 bases and J by 2 bases, 5 bases remained unmatched. The CDR3 totals 16 residues. The CDR3 bases are TGTGCCAGCAGCGTAGGGGTAGCGGGATTCACAGATACGCAGTATTTT. This codes for CASSVGVAGFTDTQYF.

This clone is a singleton in its sample. Other DNA variants within this sample encode the same CDR3. V is TRBV18 and J is TRBJ1-1; no clear D gene. Germline V CDR1 and CDR2: KGHSH, LQKENI. V lost 6 bases to trimming and J lost 3 bases, with 14 bases between them. The CDR3 runs to 14 residues. The CDR3 reads CASSAGGSDTEAFF. The CDR3 region has the DNA TGTGCCAGCTCCGCCGGAGGGTCGGACACTGAAGCTTTCTTT.

A note on this clone: This sample also contains other DNA sequences that code for the same CDR3. The chain combines TRBV11-3 with TRBJ2-2, with no clear D. The ends were cut back, 0 bases at V and 0 bases at J, with 5 bases in the middle. Germline loops: CDR1 SGHNT, CDR2 YENEEA. CDR3 length: 15 amino acids. In DNA, the CDR3 is TGTGCCAGCAGCTTAGACGGCGCGAACACCGGGGAGCTGTTTTTT. This encodes CASSLDGANTGELFF. Filled out from reference TRBV11-3 and TRBJ2-2, the complete variable domain reads EAGVVQSPRYKIIEKKQPVAFWCNPISGHNTLYWYLQNLGQGPELLIRYENEEAVDDSQLPKDRFSAERLKGVDSTLKIQPAELGDSAVYLCASSLDGANTGELFFGEGSRLTVL.

The V and J genes are TRBV28 and TRBJ2-1, with D tentatively TRBD2 (7 bases). Germline V gene data show CDR1 as MDHEN and CDR2 as SYDVKM. The CDR3 is 15 residues long. Trimming removed 5 bases from V and 4 bases from J, with 15 bases in between. This chain's CDR3 is CASSVAGARYNEQFF. The CDR3 nucleotides read TGTGCCAGCAGTGTTGCGGGGGCTCGATACAATGAGCAGTTCTTC.

The chain recombines TRBV10-1 with TRBJ2-7; D is undetermined. This CDR3 region has 13 residues. Germline V gene data show CDR1 as WNHNN and CDR2 as SYGVQD (reference sequence). V was cut by 3 bases and J by 0 bases, with 6 bases left in between. CDR3 loop: CASSDSFSYEQYF. The DNA for the CDR3 is TGCGCCAGCAGTGACAGTTTCTCCTACGAGCAGTACTTC.

The chain uses TRBV5-5 and TRBJ1-4; weak D call: TRBD1 (5 bases). The V end was cut by 0 bases, the J end by 10 bases, with 22 bases between. CDR1 and CDR2 from the germline V gene are SGHKS and YYEKEE (reference sequence). The CDR3 totals 17 residues. CDR3 residues: CASSLEAAPHGTGKLFF. Here the CDR3 DNA reads TGTGCCAGCAGCTTGGAAGCGGCCCCTCATGGGACCGGAAAACTGTTTTTT.

The chain carries TRBV6-6 and TRBJ2-7, with unresolved D. Germline lookup yields CDR1 MNHNY and CDR2 SVGAGI (reference sequence). Trimming removed 7 bases from V and 0 bases from J, with 10 bases in between. The CDR3 covers 13 residues. CDR3 in amino acids: CASTGKTSYEQYF. CDR3 nucleotide sequence: TGTGCCAGCACGGGCAAGACCTCCTACGAGCAGTACTTC.

J is TRBJ1-2 and V is TRBV19, with unresolved D. The CDR3 spans 15 residues. CDR1 is LNHDA and CDR2 is SQIVND in the germline V gene (reference sequence). V lost 3 bases and J lost 4, with 15 bases in between. CDR3 region: CASSMKAGAAYGYTF. The CDR3 DNA sequence: TGTGCCAGTAGTATGAAAGCAGGAGCGGCCTATGGCTACACCTTC.

The rearrangement links TRBV28 to TRBJ2-7; 13 positions match TRBD2. V gave up 6 bases and J gave up 4 bases; unmatched junction bases: 6. This CDR3 has 15 amino acids. CDR1 and CDR2 (germline): MDHEN, SYDVKM. CDR3 sequence (DNA): TGTGCCAGCAGCACTAGCGGGAGGGGCGGTTACGAGCAGTACTTC. Translating gives CASSTSGRGGYEQYF.

The chain recombines TRBV28 with TRBJ1-3; D is unclear. V lost 5 bases to trimming and J lost 2 bases, with 13 bases between them. The CDR3 is 15 residues long. Germline-derived CDR1 and CDR2 are MDHEN and SYDVKM. The CDR3 is CASSPRSLPGNTIYF. The CDR3 nucleotides read TGTGCCAGCAGTCCTCGCTCTCTACCTGGAAACACCATATATTTT. Using reference TRBV28 and TRBJ1-3 for the parts outside the CDR3, the full variable domain is DVKVTQSSRYLVKRTGEKVFLECVQDMDHENMFWYRQDPGLGLRLIYFSYDVKMKEKGDIPEGYSVSREKKERFSLILESASTNQTSMYLCASSPRSLPGNTIYFGEGSWLTVV.

In this sample, this clone turned up once. The chain uses TRBV6-5 and TRBJ1-2, with D possibly being TRBD1 (5 bases). Trimming left V 6 bases short and J 4 bases short, with 18 bases between. CDR1 is MNHEY and CDR2 is SVGAGI in the germline V gene. The CDR3 sequence is 15 residues long. The CDR3 nucleotides are TGTGCCAGCAGCCTAACGGTTTGGGGGGTCTATGGCTACACCTTC. It is translated as CASSLTVWGVYGYTF.

CDR3 DNA: TGTGCCAGCAGAACCCGGGACGCGTCAACTAATGAAAAACTGTTTTTT. It is translated as CASRTRDASTNEKLFF. The chain combines TRBV28 with TRBJ1-4; a weak D match, TRBD1 (5 bases). The CDR3 runs to 16 residues. Germline assignment: CDR1 MDHEN and CDR2 SYDVKM. Trimming shortened V by 6 bases and J by 0 bases, and 14 bases separated the two germline ends.

V is TRBV2 and J is TRBJ2-5, with 12 bases identical to TRBD2. The CDR3 is 15 residues long. V lost 6 bases to trimming and J lost 5 bases; unmatched junction nucleotides: 7. The germline V gene encodes CDR1 SNHLY and CDR2 FYNNEI. Written as DNA, the CDR3 is TGTGCCAGCAGCCTAATGACTAGCGGGAGTGAGACCCAGTACTTC. Amino acid sequence: CASSLMTSGSETQYF.

This chain joins TRBV7-2 and TRBJ1-1; D not resolved. CDR1 and CDR2 from the germline V gene are SGHTA and FQGNSA. V was clipped by 6 bases and J by 0 bases, with 11 bases between them. The CDR3 loop spans 14 amino acids. This chain's CDR3 is CASRPTPLNTEAFF. In DNA form, the CDR3 reads TGTGCCAGCAGACCGACCCCATTGAACACTGAAGCTTTCTTT.

This rearrangement joins TRBV4-2 to TRBJ2-1; weak D call: TRBD1 (5 bases). The CDR3 is 15 amino acids. Between the trimmed V and J ends, which lost 0 bases and 6 bases, there was a span of 12 bases. Germline CDR1 LGHNA, CDR2 YNFKEQ. The CDR3 DNA reads TGTGCCAGCAGCCAAGATTTTGGCAGGGTCAATGAGCAGTTCTTC. Amino acids: CASSQDFGRVNEQFF.

This chain links TRBV9 with TRBJ2-5; TRBD2 aligns across 11 bases. Germline V gene data show CDR1 as SGDLS and CDR2 as YYNGEE. V lost 4 bases, J lost 2 bases, and 7 bases stayed unmatched. This CDR3 region has 16 residues. CDR3 amino acids: CASSPGTSGLQETQYF. The CDR3 DNA is TGTGCCAGCAGCCCGGGGACTAGCGGATTGCAAGAGACCCAGTACTTC.

The DNA for the CDR3 is TGTGCCAGCAGCTTAGATCGGCTAGGAGGCTACAATGAGCAGTTCTTC. As protein: CASSLDRLGGYNEQFF. This chain joins TRBV11-1 and TRBJ2-1, with D possibly TRBD2 on 5 matching bases. CDR1 and CDR2 from the germline V gene are SGHAT and FQDESV (reference sequence). This CDR3 is 16 amino acids long. Trimming removed 1 base at V and 3 bases at J, with 13 bases between.

The V and J genes are TRBV7-2 and TRBJ2-3; D ambiguous. Trimming shortened V by 5 bases and J by 4 bases, and 13 bases separated the two germline ends. The CDR3 sequence is 14 residues long. CDR1 is SGHTA and CDR2 is FQGNSA in the germline V gene. CDR3 sequence (DNA): TGTGCCAGCAGCCCGATCTCGGGCTCAGATACGCAGTATTTT. It codes for CASSPISGSDTQYF. The full variable domain, rest sourced from reference TRBV7-2 and TRBJ2-3, is GAGVSQSPSNKVTEKGKDVELRCDPISGHTALYWYRQSLGQGLEFLIYFQGNSAPDKSGLPSDRFSAERTGGSVSTLTIQRTQQEDSAVYLCASSPISGSDTQYFGPGTRLTVL.

The rearrangement joins TRBV4-1 to TRBJ1-2; 7 bases match TRBD1. The CDR3 length is 16 residues. Trimming at V came to 0 bases and at J to 4 bases, leaving 8 bases not matched to a gene. Germline V CDR1 and CDR2: MGHRA, YSYEKL. The CDR3 nucleotides are TGCGCCAGCAGCCAAGACGGGACAGCAAAGAGCTATGGCTACACCTTC. Translating it yields CASSQDGTAKSYGYTF.

The rearrangement joins TRBV5-4 to TRBJ2-5; 8 nucleotides match TRBD1. CDR3 length: 15 residues. V dropped 0 bases and J dropped 5; count of bases not matched to a gene: 6. Germline CDR1 reads SGHNT; CDR2 reads YYREEE (reference sequence). The DNA for the CDR3 is TGTGCCAGCAGCTTGGGGGGACAGGAAGGTGAGACCCAGTACTTC. It translates to CASSLGGQEGETQYF.